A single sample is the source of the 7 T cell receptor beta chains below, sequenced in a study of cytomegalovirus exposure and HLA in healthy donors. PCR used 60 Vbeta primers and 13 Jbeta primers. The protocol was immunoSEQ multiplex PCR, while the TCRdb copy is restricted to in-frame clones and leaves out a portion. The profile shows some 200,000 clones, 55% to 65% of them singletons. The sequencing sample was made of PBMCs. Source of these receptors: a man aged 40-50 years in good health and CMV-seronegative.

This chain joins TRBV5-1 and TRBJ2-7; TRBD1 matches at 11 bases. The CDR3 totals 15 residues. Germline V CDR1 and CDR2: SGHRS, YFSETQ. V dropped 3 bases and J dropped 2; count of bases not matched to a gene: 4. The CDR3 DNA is TGCGCCAGCAGCTCACCGGGACAGGGGGCCTACGAGCAGTACTTC. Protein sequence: CASSSPGQGAYEQYF.

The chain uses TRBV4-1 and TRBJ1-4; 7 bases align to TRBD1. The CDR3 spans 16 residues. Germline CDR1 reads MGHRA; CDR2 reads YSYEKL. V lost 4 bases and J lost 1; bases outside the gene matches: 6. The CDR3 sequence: CASSRNNRGTNEKLFF. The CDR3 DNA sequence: TGCGCCAGCAGCCGAAATAACAGGGGAACTAATGAAAAACTGTTTTTT.

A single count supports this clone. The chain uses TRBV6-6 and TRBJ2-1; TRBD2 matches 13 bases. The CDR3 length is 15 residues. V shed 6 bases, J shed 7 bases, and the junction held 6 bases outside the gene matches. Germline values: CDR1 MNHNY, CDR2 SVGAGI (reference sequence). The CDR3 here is CASSPLAGGPNEQFF. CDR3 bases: TGTGCCAGCAGCCCACTAGCGGGAGGGCCGAATGAGCAGTTCTTC.

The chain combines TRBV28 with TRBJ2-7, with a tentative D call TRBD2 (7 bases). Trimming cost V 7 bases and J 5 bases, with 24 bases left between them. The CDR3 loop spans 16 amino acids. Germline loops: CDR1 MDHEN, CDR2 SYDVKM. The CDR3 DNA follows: TGTGCCAGCACCCTCGACGCGGGGGCAGCGATTAACGAGCAGTACTTC. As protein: CASTLDAGAAINEQYF.

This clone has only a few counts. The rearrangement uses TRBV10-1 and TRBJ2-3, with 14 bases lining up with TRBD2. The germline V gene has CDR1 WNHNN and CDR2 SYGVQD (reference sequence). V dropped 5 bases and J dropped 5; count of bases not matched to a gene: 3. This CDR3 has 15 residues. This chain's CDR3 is CASSQTSGGGDTQYF. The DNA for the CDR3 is TGCGCCAGCAGTCAGACTAGCGGGGGGGGAGATACGCAGTATTTT.

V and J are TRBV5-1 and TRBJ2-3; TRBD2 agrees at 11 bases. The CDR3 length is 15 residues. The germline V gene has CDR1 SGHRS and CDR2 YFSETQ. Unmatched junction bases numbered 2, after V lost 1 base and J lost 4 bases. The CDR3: CASSLLAGGPDTQYF. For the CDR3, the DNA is TGCGCCAGCAGCTTGTTAGCGGGGGGGCCAGATACGCAGTATTTT.

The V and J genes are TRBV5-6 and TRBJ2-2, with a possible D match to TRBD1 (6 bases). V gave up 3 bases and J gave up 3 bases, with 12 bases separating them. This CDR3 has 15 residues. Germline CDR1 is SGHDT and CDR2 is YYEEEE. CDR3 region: CASSSWTVYTGELFF. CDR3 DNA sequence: TGTGCCAGCAGCTCCTGGACAGTGTACACCGGGGAGCTGTTTTTT.